The rows below give T cell receptor beta chains drawn from one sample of a study of breast tumors, draining lymph nodes, adjacent tissues. MiXCR, run by TCRdb on the multiplex PCR reads, gives a single entry per CDR3 protein. The sample contains around 150,000 distinct CDR3 sequences, about 31% of which appear only once. Sequencing was done on a sample of axillary lymph node tissue. The source of these receptors is a female donor with breast cancer. Some clones in this sample may be carry-over from other donors' samples. The CDR3 runs from the conserved cysteine through the conserved F or W. The order of the fields is V gene, J gene, D gene, clone size, CDR3 protein, CDR3 DNA. A D gene is named only where the DNA matches it firmly. Where a row states a size, it is once, few, many or the class of an expanded clone; other rows omit it.

TRBV29-1	TRBJ1-1	.	.	CSVLGTNTEAFF	TGCAGCGTCTTGGGGACAAACACTGAAGCTTTCTTT
TRBV6-6	TRBJ2-3	.	many	CASSHSLAASTDTQYF	TGTGCCAGCAGTCACTCGCTAGCAGCTAGCACAGATACGCAGTATTTT
TRBV4-3	TRBJ1-1	.	.	CASSQRGGMNTEAFF	TGCGCCAGCAGCCAAAGGGGAGGGATGAACACTGAAGCTTTCTTT
TRBV3-1	TRBJ1-2	.	many	CASSHLGGQFYGYTF	TGTGCCAGCAGCCACCTGGGAGGGCAGTTCTATGGCTACACCTTC
TRBV4-2	TRBJ2-2	TRBD1	many	CASRRTGTGELFF	TGTGCCAGCAGAAGGACAGGGACCGGGGAGCTGTTTTTT
TRBV7-2	TRBJ2-3	.	many	CASSLIGSTDTQYF	TGTGCCAGCAGCTTAATAGGTAGCACAGATACGCAGTATTTT
TRBV6-4	TRBJ2-5	TRBD2	once	CATRLAGTPTGHRETQYF	TGTGCCACCCGACTAGCGGGGACTCCGACAGGGCACCGGGAGACCCAGTACTTC
TRBV7-3	TRBJ2-1	.	many	CASSLSSGYNEQFF	TGTGCCAGCAGCTTATCGTCAGGGTACAATGAGCAGTTCTTC
TRBV5-1	TRBJ2-3	.	.	CASSQTSVYFCAFGAASTDTQYF	.
TRBV7-6	TRBJ2-2	TRBD1	.	CASSREGQASNTGELFF	TGTGCCAGCAGCCGTGAGGGACAGGCTTCGAACACCGGGGAGCTGTTTTTT
TRBV7-6	TRBJ2-2	.	many	CASSAGTLNTGELFF	TGTGCCAGTAGCGCCGGGACATTAAACACCGGGGAGCTGTTTTTT
TRBV27	TRBJ1-2	TRBD1	many	CASSSLQGFYGYTF	TGTGCCAGCAGTTCATTACAGGGGTTCTATGGCTACACCTTC
TRBV24-1	TRBJ2-1	.	.	CATSDFGGDEQFF	TGTGCCACCAGTGATTTTGGAGGGGATGAGCAGTTCTTC
TRBV19	TRBJ1-2	TRBD1	many	CASSKGTGGGYTF	TGTGCCAGTAGTAAAGGGACAGGGGGCGGCTACACCTTC
TRBV10-3	TRBJ2-7	.	.	CAISGGAGADEQYF	TGTGCCATCAGTGGGGGGGCAGGGGCCGACGAGCAGTACTTC
TRBV7-2	TRBJ1-2	.	.	CASSLRAGLRGYTF	TGTGCCAGCAGCTTAAGGGCAGGCCTGCGAGGCTACACCTTC
TRBV20-1	TRBJ2-7	.	.	CSARDTGRDEQYF	TGCAGTGCTAGAGATACAGGGAGAGACGAGCAGTACTTC
TRBV4-2	TRBJ1-6	.	few	CASSQERQGRSPLHF	TGTGCCAGCAGCCAAGAAAGGCAGGGGAGGTCACCCCTCCACTTT
TRBV2	TRBJ2-7	.	many	CASSRGTNPNPYEQYF	TGTGCCAGCAGTAGAGGGACCAACCCAAACCCCTACGAGCAGTACTTC
TRBV20-1	TRBJ2-7	TRBD1	.	CSGRGDRGAGYEQYF	TGCAGTGGCAGGGGGGACAGGGGCGCCGGTTACGAGCAGTACTTC